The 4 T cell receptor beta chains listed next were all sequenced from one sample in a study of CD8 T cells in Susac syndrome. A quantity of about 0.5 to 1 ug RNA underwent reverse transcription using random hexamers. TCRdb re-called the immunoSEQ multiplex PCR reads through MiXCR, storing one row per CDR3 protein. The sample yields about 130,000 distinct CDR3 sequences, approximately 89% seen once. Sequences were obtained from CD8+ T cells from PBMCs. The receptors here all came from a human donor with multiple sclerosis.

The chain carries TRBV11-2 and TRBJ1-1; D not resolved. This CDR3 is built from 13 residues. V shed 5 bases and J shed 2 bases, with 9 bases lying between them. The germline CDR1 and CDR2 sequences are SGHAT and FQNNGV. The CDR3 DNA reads TGTGCCAGCAGCCTAGCCCCAAACACTGAAGCTTTCTTT. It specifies CASSLAPNTEAFF.

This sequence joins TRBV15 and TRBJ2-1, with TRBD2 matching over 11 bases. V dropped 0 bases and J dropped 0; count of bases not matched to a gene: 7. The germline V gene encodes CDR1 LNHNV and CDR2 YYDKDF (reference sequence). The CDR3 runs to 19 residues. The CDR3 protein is CATSRDGTSGLSSYNEQFF. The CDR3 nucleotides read TGTGCCACCAGCAGAGATGGGACTAGCGGCCTTAGCTCCTACAATGAGCAGTTCTTC.

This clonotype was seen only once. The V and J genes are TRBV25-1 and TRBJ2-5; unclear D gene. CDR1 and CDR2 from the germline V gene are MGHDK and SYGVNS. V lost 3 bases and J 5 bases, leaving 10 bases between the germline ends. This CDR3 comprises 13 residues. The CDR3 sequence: CASSDPMVETQYF. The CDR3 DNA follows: TGTGCCAGCAGTGACCCGATGGTCGAGACCCAGTACTTC.

The CDR3 DNA sequence: TGTGCCAGCAGAAACGGACTAGCGGGAGGGGAGACCCAGTACTTC. This encodes CASRNGLAGGETQYF. V is TRBV3-1 and J is TRBJ2-5; TRBD2 aligns across 15 bases. The CDR3 contains 15 residues. Germline lookup yields CDR1 LGHDT and CDR2 YNNKEL (reference sequence). Trimming took 6 bases from V and 5 from J; bases not matched to a gene: 4.